The present entry profiles one T cell receptor beta chain with its context. Its target is not known. This sample stems from a study of T-cell memory formation after mild COVID-19. The study, taken as a whole, reports: Clones that contracted from day 15 to 85 were balanced CD4/CD8, while later expanders leaned CD4+.

TCRdb called the 5' RACE reads again in MiXCR, with one record for every CDR3 protein. Found here are hundreds of thousands of distinct CDR3 sequences, approximately 16% of them singletons; the top ten hold approximately 23%. CDR3 size: 15 residues. After removal of 3 bases from V and 2 bases from J, the junction contained 6 bases not matched to a gene. Germline CDR1 SEHNR, CDR2 FQNEAQ (reference sequence). The clonotype comes from a man aged 18-30 years who had mild COVID-19 (a few samples of this study predate the infection). Cell type and time point are not known. Sequencing was carried out using PBMCs or a T cell subset sorted from them (not recorded which). The chain is built from TRBV7-9 and TRBJ2-7; 8 nucleotides line up with TRBD1. The CDR3 DNA follows: TGTGCCAGCAGCTTCAGGACAGGGTTAACCTACGAGCAGTACTTC. Amino acids: CASSFRTGLTYEQYF.